These 30 T cell receptor beta chains were sequenced from one sample in a study of cytotoxic CD8 clonotypes in ibrutinib-treated CLL. The data were produced by immunoSEQ multiplex PCR, yet TCRdb's version contains in-frame clones alone and is incomplete. The sample lists under 300,000 clones, about 72% occurring once. The sequences come from PBMCs, collected at disease progression, from a patient treated with ibrutinib. These receptors were taken from a human donor with chronic lymphocytic leukemia.

The chain uses TRBV4-2 and TRBJ2-1, with 11 nucleotides matching TRBD2. J was trimmed by 2 bases and V by 4 bases; bases with no gene match: 13. CDR1 and CDR2 from the germline V gene are LGHNA and YNFKEQ. The CDR3 spans 19 residues. Here the CDR3 reads CASSLALAGGHGPYNEQFF. CDR3 sequence (DNA): TGTGCCAGCAGCCTTGCGCTAGCGGGGGGCCACGGCCCCTACAATGAGCAGTTCTTC.

This sequence joins TRBV2 and TRBJ2-4; possibly TRBD2 for D (5 bases). CDR3 length equals 13 residues. Germline V gives CDR1 SNHLY, CDR2 FYNNEI. V was shortened by 3 bases and J by 4 bases, with 7 bases between the two germline ends. The CDR3 protein is CASSDRGKNIQYF. CDR3 nucleotide sequence: TGTGCCAGCAGTGACCGGGGTAAAAACATTCAGTACTTC.

The V and J genes are TRBV10-3 and TRBJ2-7, with 7 bases identical to TRBD1. V was pared by 2 bases and J by 6 bases, with 1 base of the junction left unmatched. Germline V lookup: CDR1 ENHRY, CDR2 SYGVKD. This CDR3 comprises 12 residues. The CDR3: CAISEPGGEQYF. Written as DNA, the CDR3 is TGTGCCATCAGTGAGCCAGGGGGCGAGCAGTACTTC.

This sequence joins TRBV6-5 and TRBJ1-1; D remains unclear. Germline lookup yields CDR1 MNHEY and CDR2 SVGAGI. Trimming shortened V by 2 bases and J by 2 bases, and 6 bases separated the two germline ends. This CDR3 comprises 13 residues. This chain's CDR3 is CASSYRKNTEAFF. The CDR3, as DNA: TGTGCCAGCAGTTACAGGAAAAACACTGAAGCTTTCTTT.

The V call is TRBV25-1, the J call TRBJ1-5; 9 positions agree with TRBD1. The ends lost 6 bases at V and 5 bases at J; junction bases unmatched: 5. CDR3 length equals 14 residues. Germline assignment: CDR1 MGHDK and CDR2 SYGVNS. The CDR3 nucleotides read TGTGCCAGCAGCCGGGACAGGGCCCATCAGCCCCAGCATTTT. It translates to CASSRDRAHQPQHF.

The chain recombines TRBV5-6 with TRBJ2-2, with D perhaps TRBD2 (5 bases). This CDR3 has 13 amino acids. Between the trimmed V and J ends, which lost 1 base and 7 bases, there was a span of 8 bases. Germline lookup yields CDR1 SGHDT and CDR2 YYEEEE. The CDR3 reads CASSLRGLGELFF. CDR3 in DNA: TGTGCCAGCAGCTTGCGAGGGCTCGGGGAGCTGTTTTTT. The full variable domain, rest sourced from reference TRBV5-6 and TRBJ2-2, is DAGVTQSPTHLIKTRGQQVTLRCSPKSGHDTVSWYQQALGQGPQFIFQYYEEEERQRGNFPDRFSGHQFPNYSSELNVNALLLGDSALYLCASSLRGLGELFFGEGSRLTVL.

V usage is TRBV11-3 and J usage is TRBJ2-1, with a tentative D call TRBD1 (8 bases). Trimming shortened V by 7 bases and J by 9 bases, and 22 bases separated the two germline ends. The CDR3 runs to 15 residues. Germline V gives CDR1 SGHNT, CDR2 YENEEA. The CDR3: CASTETAGQVTEQFF. The CDR3 nucleotides are TGTGCCAGCACCGAAACAGCGGGACAGGTAACTGAGCAGTTCTTC.

This clone came up a few times. The chain joins TRBV9 to TRBJ1-2; no clear D gene. V was trimmed by 4 bases and J by 0 bases, leaving 13 bases between them. The germline V gene has CDR1 SGDLS and CDR2 YYNGEE. The CDR3 extends over 15 amino acids. The CDR3 DNA reads as TGTGCCAGCAGCCCCGAGGACTGGGCTAACTATGGCTACACCTTC. Translation gives CASSPEDWANYGYTF. Full variable domain (outside the CDR3, taken from reference TRBV9 and TRBJ1-2): DSGVTQTPKHLITATGQRVTLRCSPRSGDLSVYWYQQSLDQGLQFLIQYYNGEERAKGNILERFSAQQFPDLHSELNLSSLELGDSALYFCASSPEDWANYGYTFGSGTRLTVV.

CDR3 nucleotides: TGTGCCAGCAGCTCACACCACAGGGGCGAGCAGTACTTC. This encodes CASSSHHRGEQYF. The gene calls are TRBV7-3 and TRBJ2-7; 7 nucleotides match TRBD1. J was trimmed by 6 bases and V by 4 bases; bases with no gene match: 6. The length of the CDR3 is 13 residues. CDR1 is SGHTA, CDR2 FQGTGA, per germline.

The V gene is TRBV19, the J gene TRBJ2-3; D is possibly TRBD2 (6 bases). V lost 1 base and J 0 bases, leaving 11 bases between the germline ends. The CDR3 sequence is 16 residues long. Per the germline V gene, CDR1 is LNHDA and CDR2 is SQIVND (reference sequence). The CDR3: CASSIVGGRSTDTQYF. In DNA, the CDR3 is TGTGCCAGTAGTATAGTGGGGGGACGGAGCACAGATACGCAGTATTTT.

V gene TRBV2 combines with J gene TRBJ2-1, with D maybe TRBD1 (6 bases). The CDR3 loop spans 13 amino acids. CDR1 and CDR2 from the germline V gene are SNHLY and FYNNEI. Trimming removed 10 bases at V and 5 bases at J, with 15 bases between. The CDR3 coding sequence is TGTGCCACCAATTACCGGGACAACAATGAGCAGTTCTTC. It encodes CATNYRDNNEQFF.

CDR3 coding DNA: TGCGCCAGCAGCCGCCAGACTAGCGGGTACGAGCAGTACTTC. Translation: CASSRQTSGYEQYF. The V gene is TRBV4-1, the J gene TRBJ2-7; 10 bases match TRBD2. Germline CDR1 and CDR2: MGHRA and YSYEKL. With 4 bases clipped from V and 4 bases from J, the junction kept 4 bases outside the gene matches. The CDR3 totals 14 residues.

The V call is TRBV15, the J call TRBJ1-1, with D perhaps matching TRBD1 (6 bases). The V end lost 0 bases, the J end lost 6 bases, and 23 bases lay between the germline ends. The CDR3 contains 18 residues. The germline gives CDR1 LNHNV, CDR2 YYDKDF (reference sequence). The CDR3 coding sequence is TGTGCCACCAGCAGAGATAAGGGGGGCTTCACCAACATCCCTGAAGCTTTCTTT. This gives the protein CATSRDKGGFTNIPEAFF.

The rearrangement links TRBV7-6 to TRBJ1-3; D unclear. V was pared by 2 bases and J by 4 bases, with 15 bases between. Germline CDR1 is SGHVS and CDR2 is FNYEAQ. This CDR3 spans 16 amino acids. The CDR3 protein is CASSLIGVSTGNTIYF. DNA of the CDR3: TGTGCCAGCAGCTTAATTGGGGTCTCGACCGGAAACACCATATATTTT.

V usage is TRBV7-6 and J usage is TRBJ2-3, with no clear D. CDR1 and CDR2 from the germline V gene are SGHVS and FNYEAQ. Between the trimmed V and J ends, which lost 1 base and 2 bases, there was a span of 10 bases. CDR3 size: 15 residues. The CDR3 DNA reads TGTGCCAGCAGCTTAGGTAGCCTAGACACAGATACGCAGTATTTT. Translating it yields CASSLGSLDTDTQYF.

In its sample, this clone was seen once. The chain uses TRBV5-1 and TRBJ2-3, with D unclear. CDR1 and CDR2 from the germline V gene are SGHRS and YFSETQ. V gave up 6 bases and J gave up 6 bases, with 8 bases separating them. The CDR3 runs 11 residues. The CDR3 nucleotides are TGCGCCAGCACCCTAGGGGATACGCAGTATTTT. Translated, it gives CASTLGDTQYF. Based on the CDR3 plus reference TRBV5-1 and TRBJ2-3, the full variable domain is KAGVTQTPRYLIKTRGQQVTLSCSPISGHRSVSWYQQTPGQGLQFLFEYFSETQRNKGNFPGRFSGRQFSNSRSEMNVSTLELGDSALYLCASTLGDTQYFGPGTRLTVL.

The V gene is TRBV7-9, the J gene TRBJ1-5, with D maybe TRBD1 (6 bases). The V gene lost 1 base and the J gene lost 6 bases, with 22 bases spanning the gap. Germline V gene sequence: CDR1 SEHNR, CDR2 FQNEAQ (reference sequence). CDR3 length: 18 residues. CDR3 nucleotide sequence: TGTGCCAGCAGCTTAGGTCAATCAGGGGAGTTTAGGCTTCAGCCCCAGCATTTT. Residues: CASSLGQSGEFRLQPQHF.

V usage is TRBV29-1 and J usage is TRBJ2-7, with 11 bases lining up with TRBD2. CDR1 SQVTM and CDR2 ANQGSEA come from the germline V gene. The trim removed 2 bases at V and 3 bases at J, leaving 6 bases unmatched. The CDR3 length is 15 residues. The CDR3 region is CSVERFLAGGYEQYF. In nucleotides, the CDR3 is TGCAGCGTTGAAAGGTTCCTAGCGGGAGGCTACGAGCAGTACTTC.

This sequence joins TRBV27 and TRBJ2-2, with 9 positions matching TRBD1. The CDR3 length is 13 residues. V lost 5 bases and J lost 6; bases outside the gene matches: 1. CDR1 is MNHEY, CDR2 SMNVEV, per germline (reference sequence). Here the CDR3 reads CASSDRGAGELFF. The CDR3 nucleotides are TGTGCCAGCAGTGACAGGGGGGCCGGGGAGCTGTTTTTT.

The chain carries TRBV7-3 and TRBJ2-1, with TRBD1 as a possible D gene (5 bases). CDR3 length: 15 residues. Trimming left V 0 bases short and J 5 bases short, with 11 bases between. Germline V lookup: CDR1 SGHTA, CDR2 FQGTGA. The chain's CDR3 is CASSLTRGADNEQFF. CDR3 DNA: TGTGCCAGCAGCTTAACCCGTGGGGCCGACAATGAGCAGTTCTTC.

The chain carries TRBV27 and TRBJ2-6; D gene unclear. V lost 4 bases to trimming and J lost 0 bases, with 4 bases between them. The CDR3 totals 14 residues. Germline CDR1 and CDR2: MNHEY and SMNVEV (reference sequence). The CDR3 nucleotides read TGTGCCAGCAGTTCGGGCTCTGGGGCCAACGTCCTGACTTTC. It translates to CASSSGSGANVLTF.

The rearrangement links TRBV30 to TRBJ2-1; D tentatively fits TRBD1 or TRBD2 (5 bases each). V was clipped by 8 bases and J by 4 bases, with 21 bases between them. The V gene's germline CDR1 is GTSNPN and CDR2 SVGIG (reference sequence). This CDR3 region has 15 residues. The CDR3 here is CAGLPDGASYNEQFF. The DNA of the CDR3 is TGTGCCGGCCTCCCTGACGGGGCTTCTTACAATGAGCAGTTCTTC.

The V and J genes are TRBV5-1 and TRBJ2-7; no clear D gene. V was clipped by 1 base and J by 4 bases, with 9 bases between them. This CDR3 contains 13 residues. CDR1 and CDR2 (germline): SGHRS, YFSETQ. In nucleotides, the CDR3 is TGCGCCAGCAGCTTGCCGACGGCATACGAGCAGTACTTC. It specifies CASSLPTAYEQYF. The complete variable domain, with remaining parts taken from reference TRBV5-1 and TRBJ2-7, reads KAGVTQTPRYLIKTRGQQVTLSCSPISGHRSVSWYQQTPGQGLQFLFEYFSETQRNKGNFPGRFSGRQFSNSRSEMNVSTLELGDSALYLCASSLPTAYEQYFGPGTRLTVT.

The chain joins TRBV29-1 to TRBJ2-7; D might be TRBD1 or TRBD2, each matching 5 bases. Germline CDR1 is SQVTM and CDR2 is ANQGSEA. The CDR3 is made up of 16 amino acids. Deletions cut 4 bases from V and 0 bases from J, with 19 bases between. The CDR3 sequence is CSVAITGTSSSYEQYF. In DNA form, the CDR3 reads TGCAGCGTTGCGATAACCGGGACGTCCAGCTCCTACGAGCAGTACTTC.

The sample holds one count of this clone. V and J are TRBV5-5 and TRBJ1-1, with D tentatively TRBD1 (6 bases). The V gene lost 0 bases and the J gene lost 4 bases, with 13 bases spanning the gap. CDR3 length: 15 residues. Germline V gene data show CDR1 as SGHKS and CDR2 as YYEKEE (reference sequence). The CDR3 reads CASSLAVGGITEAFF. As DNA, the CDR3 is TGTGCCAGCAGCTTGGCCGTAGGGGGAATCACTGAAGCTTTCTTT.

The chain recombines TRBV9 with TRBJ1-1, with D perhaps TRBD1 (6 bases). Looked up from germline, CDR1 is SGDLS and CDR2 is YYNGEE. Trimming removed 6 bases from V and 0 bases from J, with 12 bases in between. CDR3 length: 14 amino acids. The CDR3: CASNQGGMNTEAFF. In nucleotides, the CDR3 is TGTGCCAGCAACCAAGGGGGTATGAACACTGAAGCTTTCTTT.

The genes are TRBV5-5 and TRBJ1-1, with 7 nucleotides matching TRBD1. This CDR3 contains 13 residues. Germline trimming cut 1 base from V and 4 bases from J; bases unmatched to any gene: 1. Germline V gives CDR1 SGHKS, CDR2 YYEKEE (reference sequence). Here the CDR3 reads CASSLRQGTEAFF. CDR3 sequence (DNA): TGTGCCAGCAGCTTGCGACAGGGCACTGAAGCTTTCTTT.

Written as DNA, the CDR3 is TGTGCCAGCAGCTTGGCCTGGGACAGGGTGGGAGGAGAGACCCAGTACTTC. Translated, it gives CASSLAWDRVGGETQYF. J is TRBJ2-5 and V is TRBV5-4; 9 nucleotides align to TRBD1. In germline, CDR1 is SGHNT, CDR2 YYREEE (reference sequence). After removal of 0 bases from V and 4 bases from J, the junction contained 10 bases not matched to a gene. The CDR3 runs to 17 residues.

The J gene is TRBJ1-1, the V gene TRBV7-6; D is ambiguous. CDR3 length equals 13 residues. The germline V and J ends were trimmed by 1 base and 5 bases, with 8 bases remaining between them. The germline V gene has CDR1 SGHVS and CDR2 FNYEAQ. The CDR3 is CASSLGRETEAFF. In DNA, the CDR3 is TGTGCCAGCAGCTTAGGGAGGGAGACTGAAGCTTTCTTT.

The rearrangement joins TRBV5-1 to TRBJ1-1; no reliable D call. This CDR3 has 13 amino acids. V was shortened by 4 bases and J by 1 base, with 8 bases between the two germline ends. CDR1 and CDR2 (germline): SGHRS, YFSETQ. In DNA form, the CDR3 reads TGCGCCAGCAGCCTATACAAGAACACTGAAGCTTTCTTT. It is translated as CASSLYKNTEAFF.